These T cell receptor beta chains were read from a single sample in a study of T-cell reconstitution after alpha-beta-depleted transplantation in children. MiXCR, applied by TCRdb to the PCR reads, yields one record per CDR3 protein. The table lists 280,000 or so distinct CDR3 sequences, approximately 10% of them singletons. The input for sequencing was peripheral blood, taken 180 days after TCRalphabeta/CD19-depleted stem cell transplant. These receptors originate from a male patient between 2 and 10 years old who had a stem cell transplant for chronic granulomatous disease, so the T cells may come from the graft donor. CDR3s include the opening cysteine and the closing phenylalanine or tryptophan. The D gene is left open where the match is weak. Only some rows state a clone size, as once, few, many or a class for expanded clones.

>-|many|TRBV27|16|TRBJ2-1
TGTGCCAGCAGTTTATATGGCGACGCGTCCTACAATGAGCAGTTCTTC
CASSLYGDASYNEQFF
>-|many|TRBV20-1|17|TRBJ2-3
TGCAGTGCCGAGGAAGACGACTCCTCCGTAGGCGCAGATACGCAGTATTTT
CSAEEDDSSVGADTQYF
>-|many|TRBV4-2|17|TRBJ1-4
TGTGCCAGCAGCCGCCTCCCCTCTACGGGGTTGGGGGAAAAACTGTTTTTT
CASSRLPSTGLGEKLFF
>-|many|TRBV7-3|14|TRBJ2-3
TGTGCCAGCAGCCCTTCCGGGGCCACAGATACGCAGTATTTT
CASSPSGATDTQYF
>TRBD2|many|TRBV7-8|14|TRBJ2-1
TGTGCCAGCAGGGCTAGCGGGAGGAGCAATGAGCAGTTCTTC
CASRASGRSNEQFF
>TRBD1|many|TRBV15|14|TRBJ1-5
TGTGCCACCAGCGAAGGGGGCTTTTCTCAGCCCCAGCATTTT
CATSEGGFSQPQHF
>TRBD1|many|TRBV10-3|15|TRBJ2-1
TGTGCCATCGGGGACAGGACAGGGAGCTACAATGAGCAGTTCTTC
CAIGDRTGSYNEQFF
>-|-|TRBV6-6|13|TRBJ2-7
TGTGCCAGCAGTTACTCCAGGGCCTACGAGCAGTACTTC
CASSYSRAYEQYF
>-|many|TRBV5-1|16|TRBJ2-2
TGCGCCAGCAGCTTGGGTCGGAGTCTAGATGACGGGGAGCTGTTTTTT
CASSLGRSLDDGELFF
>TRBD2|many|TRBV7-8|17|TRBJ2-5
TGTGCCAGCAGCTCTCGACTGGGACTAGCGGGAGCGGAGACCCAGTACTTC
CASSSRLGLAGAETQYF
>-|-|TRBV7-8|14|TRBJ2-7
TGTGCCAGCAGCTTAGCGCCGACTAGGTACGAGCAGTACTTC
CASSLAPTRYEQYF
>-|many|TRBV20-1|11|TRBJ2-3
TGCAGTGCCCATAATCCAGATACGCAGTATTTT
CSAHNPDTQYF
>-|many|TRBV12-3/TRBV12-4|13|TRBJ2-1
TGTGCCAGCAGTTATTCCCTAGGGAATGAGCAGTTCTTC
CASSYSLGNEQFF
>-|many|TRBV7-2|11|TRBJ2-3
TGTGCCAGCAGCCCCGCGGATACGCAGTATTTT
CASSPADTQYF
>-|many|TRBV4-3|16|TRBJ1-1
TGCGCCAGCAGCCAAGGGTGGTCGGGGGGCTGGGCTGAAGCTTTCTTT
CASSQGWSGGWAEAFF
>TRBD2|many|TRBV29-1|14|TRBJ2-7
TGCAGCGTTGTGGAGGAGCGGGGTCCCTACGAGCAGTACTTC
CSVVEERGPYEQYF
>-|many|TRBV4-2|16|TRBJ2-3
TGTGCCAGCAGCCAAGGGGGGCGGGGGAACACAGATACGCAGTATTTT
CASSQGGRGNTDTQYF
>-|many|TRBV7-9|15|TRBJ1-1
TGTGCCAGCAGCTCCGATCCACGGTTGAACACTGAAGCTTTCTTT
CASSSDPRLNTEAFF
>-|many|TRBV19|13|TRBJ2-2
TGTGCCAGTTCCAAATTTAACACCGGGGAGCTGTTTTTT
CASSKFNTGELFF
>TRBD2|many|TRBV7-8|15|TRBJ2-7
TGTGCCAGCAGCGGGGGGGTACCGAGCTCCTACGAGCAGTACTTC
CASSGGVPSSYEQYF
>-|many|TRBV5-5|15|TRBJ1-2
TGTGCCAGCAGCCTCCACGGGACGAACCCCTCCGGCTACACCTTC
CASSLHGTNPSGYTF
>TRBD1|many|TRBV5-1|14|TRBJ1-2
TGCGCCAGCAGCGACAGGGGGCAGCCTGGCGGCTACACCTTC
CASSDRGQPGGYTF
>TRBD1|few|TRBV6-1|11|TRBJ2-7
TGTGCCAGCGGGACAGGGGCCCCGCAGTACTTC
CASGTGAPQYF
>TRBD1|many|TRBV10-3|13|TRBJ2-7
TGTGCCCCAAGGAGCAGGGGGCGCGAAGAGCAGTACTTC
CAPRSRGREEQYF
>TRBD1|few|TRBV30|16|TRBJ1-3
TGTGCCCTGGATCCGGGACAGGGGTCTCCTGGAAACACCATATATTTT
CALDPGQGSPGNTIYF
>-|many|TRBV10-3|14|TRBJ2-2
TGTGCCATCAGCCAAATTCAGTACACCGGGGAGCTGTTTTTT
CAISQIQYTGELFF
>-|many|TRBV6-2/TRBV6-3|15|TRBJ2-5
TGTGCCAGCTCCCCGGGACGGACGCCCCAAGAGACCCAGTACTTC
CASSPGRTPQETQYF
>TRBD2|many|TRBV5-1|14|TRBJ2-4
TGCGCCAGCAGCCCCGGACTAGAGAAAAACATTCAGTACTTC
CASSPGLEKNIQYF
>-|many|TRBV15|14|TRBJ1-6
TGTGCCACCAGCTCCCCCTCGGGGGGCAGGGTCCTCCACTTT
CATSSPSGGRVLHF
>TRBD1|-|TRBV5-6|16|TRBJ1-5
TGTGCCTGCAGCTTGTCGGTACAGGGGGCTAATCAGCCCCAGCATTTT
CACSLSVQGANQPQHF
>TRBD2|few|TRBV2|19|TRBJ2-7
TGTGCCAGCAGTGGGGCCTCGGGACTATCCCTTTTTCTGAGCTACGAGCAGTACTTC
CASSGASGLSLFLSYEQYF
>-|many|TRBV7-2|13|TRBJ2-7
TGTGCCAGCAGCTTGGGCTCCATGTACGAGCAGTACTTC
CASSLGSMYEQYF
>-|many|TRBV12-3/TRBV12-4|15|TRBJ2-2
TGTGCCAGCAGCTCGGTATCGGGCTCCGGCGGGGAGCTGTTTTTT
CASSSVSGSGGELFF
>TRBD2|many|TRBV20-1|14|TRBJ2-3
TGCAGTGCTAGCTCTAGCGGGGAGGGGGATACGCAGTATTTT
CSASSSGEGDTQYF
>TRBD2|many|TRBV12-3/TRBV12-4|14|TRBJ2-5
TGTGCCAGCGTCCAGCGGGGGCTCGGGGAGACCCAGTACTTC
CASVQRGLGETQYF
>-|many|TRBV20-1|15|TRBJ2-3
TGCAGTGCTCCCAAAGGGGCAGGTGGGTCAGATACGCAGTATTTT
CSAPKGAGGSDTQYF
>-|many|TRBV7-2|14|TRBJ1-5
TGTGCCAGCAGCTTTATACAGGGTGATCAGCCCCAGCATTTT
CASSFIQGDQPQHF
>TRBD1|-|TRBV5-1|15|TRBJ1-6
TGCGCCAGCAGCTCTACCGGGACAGGAGGTTCACCCCTCCACTTT
CASSSTGTGGSPLHF
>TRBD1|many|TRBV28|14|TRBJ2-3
TGTGCCAGCAGGCCGGGACAGAGAACAGATACGCAGTATTTT
CASRPGQRTDTQYF
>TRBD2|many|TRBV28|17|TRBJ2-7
TGTGCCAGCAGTTTACTCTCATCCGGGAGGACCTCCTACGAGCAGTACTTC
CASSLLSSGRTSYEQYF